The clone carrying this T cell receptor beta chain was detected only a few times. Its antigen is currently unknown. This beta chain came through as a stray read in a library set up for alpha chains, and its size says little. Trimming cost V 5 bases and J 3 bases; bases outside gene matches: 1. The germline V gene has CDR1 SGHTA and CDR2 FQGNSA. This CDR3 has 13 residues. Each CDR3 protein is one row after TCRdb ran MiXCR on the 5' RACE reads. The sample consists of over 15,000 distinct CDR3 sequences, 9.5% to 10% of them appearing once. Time point specified: sample taken at primary tumor resection. There were around 72 donors, all of them untreated patients with early-stage non-small cell lung cancer. The study sequenced unsorted whole RNA from tumor, nontumor lung or frozen PBMC. This record belongs to a study of spatial heterogeneity in lung cancer. Study findings and constraints: Expanded alpha and beta TCR counts within tumors tracked tumor mutation counts. Ubiquitous expanded TCR counts tracked ubiquitous nonsynonymous mutations; regional expanded TCR counts tracked regional nonsynonymous mutations.

This TCR derives from a female donor with early-stage non-small cell lung cancer. Specimen: lung tumor tissue, collected at surgery. This chain connects TRBV7-2 to TRBJ2-1, with TRBD2 matching over 7 bases. CDR3 DNA sequence: TGTGCCAGCAGCCGGACTAGCTACAATGAGCAGTTCTTC. Its protein is CASSRTSYNEQFF.